These T cell receptor beta chains were read from a single sample in a study of OX40 agonist ivuxolimab in advanced cancers. Clones were read by immunoSEQ multiplex PCR, and TCRdb kept only the in-frame ones, dropping some. The sample consists of 50,000 to 70,000 clones, 85% of them appearing once. Sequenced here: CD4+ or CD8+ T cells sorted from blood, sampled in a trial of the OX40 agonist ivuxolimab. These TCRs come from an adult with an advanced solid tumor such as melanoma, head and neck, liver or kidney cancer. Both conserved end residues are part of each CDR3.

CDR3: CASSYSTGEDEQFF; length: 14; V: TRBV6-5
CDR3: CASSSKTGPESYEQFF; length: 16; V: TRBV7-9
CDR3: CASIWNVGSNQPQHF; length: 15; V: TRBV28
CDR3: CASSLFGGRYEQYF; length: 14; V: TRBV7-8
CDR3: CASSTDRVREQYF; length: 13; V: TRBV11-2
CDR3: CASSQDRQGAGQPQHF; length: 16; V: TRBV4-2
CDR3: CASSSAPGLYPNEKLFF; length: 17; V: TRBV5-5
CDR3: CASRGRGLASTGELFF; length: 16; V: TRBV19
CDR3: CASSDPRWTGDSYEQYF; length: 17; V: TRBV7-2
CDR3: CASSLYGSEETQYF; length: 14; V: TRBV5-6
CDR3: CASSQAADAQPQHF; length: 14; V: TRBV4-1
CDR3: CASSLGTSSYEQYF; length: 14; V: TRBV5-8
CDR3: CASSLGPEETQYF; length: 13; V: TRBV7-6
CDR3: CASSLEGDRGEDTQYF; length: 16; V: TRBV13
CDR3: CVGSRDTGELFF; length: 12; V: TRBV7-9
CDR3: CAISITAGVAYEQYF; length: 15; V: TRBV10-3
CDR3: CASSDGTSGTDTQYF; length: 15; V: TRBV10-1
CDR3: CASRDRVSGEKLFF; length: 14; V: TRBV28
CDR3: CASSSAPGIGHRSSYEQYF; length: 19; V: TRBV7-9
CDR3: CASSVGAGGLSEQYF; length: 15; V: TRBV2
CDR3: CASSPNTGTGGPLGGYTF; length: 18; V: TRBV18
CDR3: CASSLSGGTIGKLFF; length: 15; V: TRBV28
CDR3: CASSLGVAGGSYNEQFF; length: 17; V: TRBV11-3
CDR3: CASSLGVDSGSNTQYF; length: 16; V: TRBV5-4